This T cell receptor beta chain was identified in a study of CD8 T cells in Susac syndrome. Study-wide context: Intravenous immunoglobulin alone or corticosteroids were being given to patients with Susac syndrome at blood draw, unless they were therapy-naive.

This CDR3 contains 15 residues. The V and J ends lost 3 bases and 0 bases respectively, with 10 bases between them. The TEMRA cells underwent FACS enrichment, while the CD8+ and CD4+ T cells underwent negative isolation. RNA, at about 0.45 to 1 ug, was reverse transcribed with random hexamers. TCRdb redid the calling of the immunoSEQ multiplex PCR reads with MiXCR, one entry per CDR3 protein. The data hold about 140,000 distinct CDR3 sequences, with roughly 94% observed a single time. The TCR was taken from a human donor with Susac syndrome. The sample consisted of CD4+ T cells from PBMCs. This chain uses TRBV12-3 or TRBV12-4 with TRBJ2-3, with a tentative D call TRBD2 (6 bases). CDR3 nucleotide sequence: TGTGCCAGCAGTTTCCTTAGCGGCAGCACAGATACGCAGTATTTT. It yields the protein CASSFLSGSTDTQYF.